These 12 T cell receptor beta chains came from one sample sequenced in a study of blood T cell repertoires in COVID-19. Generated by immunoSEQ multiplex PCR, the TCRdb table keeps only in-frame clones and is missing some. The repertoire includes 200,000 or so clones, around 85% of them detected once, and 1.3% sits in the top ten. Sequenced: PBMCs or T cells enriched from blood (not recorded which). The receptors here all came from a woman in her thirties or forties with acute COVID-19.

J is TRBJ2-5 and V is TRBV12-3 or TRBV12-4; 8 bases agree with TRBD2. Trimming took 1 base from V and 9 from J; bases not matched to a gene: 4. This CDR3 has 13 amino acids. CDR3 DNA sequence: TGTGCCAGCAGTTTAGAAGCGGGGGATTCCCAGTACTTC. This translates into CASSLEAGDSQYF.

This chain joins TRBV9 and TRBJ2-7; 8 nucleotides match TRBD2. V shed 4 bases, J shed 3 bases, and the junction held 9 bases outside the gene matches. The CDR3 is 15 amino acids. Germline V gene data show CDR1 as SGDLS and CDR2 as YYNGEE. The CDR3 region has the DNA TGTGCCAGCAGCTCCCAGGCTAGCGGGTTCTACGAGCAGTACTTC. Translated, it gives CASSSQASGFYEQYF.

The V and J genes are TRBV6-5 and TRBJ1-3; D unclear. Per germline, CDR1 MNHEY and CDR2 SVGAGI. CDR3 length: 15 residues. V was clipped by 7 bases and J by 0 bases, with 13 bases between them. CDR3 coding DNA: TGTGCCAGCACCCTTACAGAAAACTCTGGAAACACCATATATTTT. Amino acid sequence: CASTLTENSGNTIYF.

The chain uses TRBV5-1 and TRBJ2-7, with 9 bases identical to TRBD2. CDR1 is SGHRS and CDR2 is YFSETQ in the germline V gene. The CDR3 sequence is 15 residues long. Trimming at V came to 4 bases and at J to 2 bases, leaving 7 bases not matched to a gene. In DNA, the CDR3 is TGCGCCAGCAGCCCCCGGTTAGCGGGAGCCTACGAGCAGTACTTC. It specifies CASSPRLAGAYEQYF.

V and J are TRBV18 and TRBJ1-2; no clear D gene. V was clipped by 1 base and J by 8 bases, with 11 bases between them. The CDR3 runs 13 residues. Germline V lookup: CDR1 KGHSH, CDR2 LQKENI. CDR3 amino acids: CASSPQAGEGYTF. The CDR3 region has the DNA TGTGCCAGCTCACCACAGGCCGGGGAAGGCTACACCTTC.

This rearrangement joins TRBV28 to TRBJ2-5; D is unclear. The germline V gene encodes CDR1 MDHEN and CDR2 SYDVKM. Trimming removed 7 bases at V and 5 bases at J, with 32 bases between. This CDR3 is 19 amino acids long. The CDR3 loop reads CASTSGQEVGFILQETQYF. The CDR3 bases are TGTGCCAGCACCTCCGGTCAAGAGGTCGGCTTTATTCTCCAGGAGACCCAGTACTTC.

CDR3 nucleotide sequence: TGTGCCAGCAGCTCCCGATTCGACAGTAGCAATCAGCCCCAGCATTTT. Protein: CASSSRFDSSNQPQHF. This sequence joins TRBV7-2 and TRBJ1-5; D may be TRBD1 (5 bases). V lost 4 bases and J 0 bases, leaving 13 bases between the germline ends. CDR3 length: 16 amino acids. In germline, CDR1 is SGHTA, CDR2 FQGNSA.

There are a few counts of this clone. The chain carries TRBV6-4 and TRBJ2-1; 11 bases match TRBD2. J gave up 7 bases and V 4 bases, and 3 bases lay outside the gene matches. The CDR3 runs to 14 residues. The germline gives CDR1 MRHNA, CDR2 SNTAGT. The CDR3 reads CASSALAGVNEQFF. The DNA for the CDR3 is TGTGCCAGCAGTGCACTAGCGGGAGTAAATGAGCAGTTCTTC.

About this clone: Other DNA sequences within the sample encode an identical CDR3. V and J are TRBV28 and TRBJ1-2; D gene ambiguous. Per germline, CDR1 MDHEN and CDR2 SYDVKM. This CDR3 spans 12 amino acids. V lost 2 bases to trimming and J lost 2 bases, with 3 bases between them. The CDR3 region is CASSLLNYGYTF. The CDR3 region has the DNA TGTGCCAGCAGTTTACTAAACTATGGCTACACCTTC.

V is TRBV7-2 and J is TRBJ2-3; D possibly corresponds to TRBD1 (5 bases). Germline-derived CDR1 and CDR2 are SGHTA and FQGNSA. This CDR3 contains 17 residues. V lost 4 bases, J lost 0 bases, and 17 bases lay in between. CDR3 residues: CASSSPQGVASTDTQYF. The CDR3 DNA sequence: TGTGCCAGCAGCTCACCCCAGGGCGTCGCTAGCACAGATACGCAGTATTTT.

The chain employs TRBV4-2 and TRBJ2-6; 9 bases match TRBD1. J gave up 1 base and V 1 base, and 2 bases lay outside the gene matches. The CDR3 consists of 17 residues. CDR1 is LGHNA, CDR2 YNFKEQ, per germline. This CDR3 reads CASSQGQGGSGANVLTF. CDR3 coding DNA: TGTGCCAGCAGCCAAGGACAGGGGGGGTCTGGGGCCAACGTCCTGACTTTC.

This clone was seen a few times. J is TRBJ1-4 and V is TRBV30; D gene ambiguous. Germline CDR1 is GTSNPN and CDR2 is SVGIG (reference sequence). The germline V and J ends were trimmed by 1 base and 7 bases, with 10 bases remaining between them. The CDR3 length is 13 residues. This chain's CDR3 is CAWSELGSEKLFF. The CDR3 nucleotides read TGTGCCTGGAGTGAGTTGGGGAGTGAAAAACTGTTTTTT. Together with reference TRBV30 and TRBJ1-4, the CDR3 gives the full variable domain: SQTIHQWPATLVQPVGSPLSLECTVEGTSNPNLYWYRQAAGRGLQLLFYSVGIGQISSEVPQNLSASRPQDRQFILSSKKLLLSDSGFYLCAWSELGSEKLFFGSGTQLSVL.